Listed here are 20 T cell receptor beta chains from one sample, sequenced in a study of blood T cell repertoires in COVID-19. Method: immunoSEQ multiplex PCR; TCRdb's copy keeps in-frame clones and lacks some. Among some 64,000 clones listed, 72% were seen once. Sequenced input: peripheral blood. These receptors all stem from a woman in her 70s with COVID-19, enrolled during active disease.

The chain uses TRBV19 and TRBJ1-2; D possibly corresponds to TRBD1 (6 bases). Trimming removed 9 bases at V and 2 bases at J, with 10 bases between. The germline V gene encodes CDR1 LNHDA and CDR2 SQIVND (reference sequence). There are 12 residues in the CDR3. CDR3 amino acids: CASRGQNYGYTF. The CDR3 nucleotides are TGTGCCAGCCGCGGACAGAACTATGGCTACACCTTC.

This sequence joins TRBV2 and TRBJ2-2; D is undetermined. Germline assignment: CDR1 SNHLY and CDR2 FYNNEI. The CDR3 is 14 amino acids. Trimming shortened V by 2 bases and J by 3 bases, and 7 bases separated the two germline ends. The CDR3 reads CASSESQYTGELFF. In nucleotides, the CDR3 is TGTGCCAGCAGTGAATCGCAGTACACCGGGGAGCTGTTTTTT.

This clone showed up just a few times. This chain joins TRBV4-2 and TRBJ2-2, with 7 positions matching TRBD1. Per the germline V gene, CDR1 is LGHNA and CDR2 is YNFKEQ. The CDR3 is made up of 16 amino acids. The V gene end was trimmed by 1 base and the J gene end by 4 bases; junction bases not matched to a gene: 6. This CDR3 reads CASSQGETGTTGELFF. In nucleotides, the CDR3 is TGTGCCAGCAGCCAAGGTGAGACAGGGACCACCGGGGAGCTGTTTTTT.

This chain links TRBV9 with TRBJ1-5; no clear D gene. Trimming removed 2 bases at V and 0 bases at J, with 18 bases between. The CDR3 runs 18 residues. From germline, CDR1 is SGDLS and CDR2 YYNGEE. The CDR3 sequence: CASSVLKVSGNSNQPQHF. The CDR3 nucleotides are TGTGCCAGCAGCGTCCTCAAAGTGTCGGGGAATAGCAATCAGCCCCAGCATTTT. Combining the CDR3 with reference TRBV9 and TRBJ1-5 gives the whole variable domain DSGVTQTPKHLITATGQRVTLRCSPRSGDLSVYWYQQSLDQGLQFLIQYYNGEERAKGNILERFSAQQFPDLHSELNLSSLELGDSALYFCASSVLKVSGNSNQPQHFGDGTRLSIL.

The chain joins TRBV6-5 to TRBJ2-5; TRBD2 is a possible D gene (6 bases). Trimming removed 5 bases at V and 4 bases at J, with 14 bases between. The CDR3 runs to 14 residues. Germline CDR1 MNHEY, CDR2 SVGAGI. In DNA form, the CDR3 reads TGTGCCAGCAGTCCGTTGACTAGGGGAGAGACCCAGTACTTC. Translating gives CASSPLTRGETQYF.

J is TRBJ2-3 and V is TRBV21-1; TRBD1, as called in the table, went unchecked against the DNA. TRBV21-1 is an annotated pseudogene. The CDR3 loop spans 18 amino acids. The CDR3 nucleotides are TGTGCCAGCAGCAAAGAGCTGGGGACAGGGCTTAGCACAGATACGCAGTATTTT. It translates to CASSKELGTGLSTDTQYF.

The chain combines TRBV19 with TRBJ1-5, with TRBD1 matching 9 bases. CDR3 length: 15 amino acids. From germline, CDR1 is LNHDA and CDR2 SQIVND (reference sequence). V was clipped by 5 bases and J by 5 bases; unmatched bases: 7. The CDR3 sequence: CASSLGQGFDQPQHF. The CDR3, as DNA: TGTGCCAGTAGTCTTGGACAGGGGTTTGATCAGCCCCAGCATTTT.

V and J are TRBV6-5 and TRBJ2-7; 9 bases align to TRBD2. There are 14 residues in the CDR3. CDR1 MNHEY and CDR2 SVGAGI come from the germline V gene. With V trimmed by 5 bases and J by 1 base, 3 bases remained unmatched. The CDR3 region has the DNA TGTGCCAGCAGTACAGCGGGAGGATCCTACGAGCAGTACGTC. Translating gives CASSTAGGSYEQYV.

The J gene is TRBJ2-3, the V gene TRBV19; the match to TRBD2 covers 10 bases. Germline V gene sequence: CDR1 LNHDA, CDR2 SQIVND (reference sequence). V lost 5 bases to trimming and J lost 3 bases; unmatched junction nucleotides: 5. The CDR3 is 15 amino acids. The CDR3 nucleotides read TGTGCCAGTAGTGGTAGCGGGAGGACTACAGATACGCAGTATTTT. It encodes CASSGSGRTTDTQYF.

The chain recombines TRBV18 with TRBJ1-2; 11 bases match TRBD1. Germline V gene lookup returns CDR1 KGHSH and CDR2 LQKENI. Germline trimming cut 2 bases from V and 8 bases from J; bases unmatched to any gene: 4. The CDR3 runs to 14 residues. CDR3 sequence: CASSPTDRGLGYTF. CDR3 DNA: TGTGCCAGCTCACCAACGGACAGGGGGCTCGGCTACACCTTC.

The chain uses TRBV6-6 and TRBJ1-3; maybe TRBD1 (5 bases). Looked up from germline, CDR1 is MNHNY and CDR2 is SVGAGI (reference sequence). With 8 bases removed from V and 0 bases from J, the gap between germline ends came to 14 bases. The CDR3 has 15 amino acids. The CDR3 nucleotides read TGTGCCAGCCTCCGTACAGGTAGCTCTGGAAACACCATATATTTT. Protein sequence: CASLRTGSSGNTIYF.

The V gene is TRBV12-5, the J gene TRBJ1-5; 7 bases fit TRBD1. The germline gives CDR1 LGHNT, CDR2 FRNRAP. The CDR3 length is 14 residues. V dropped 1 base and J dropped 7; count of bases not matched to a gene: 4. The chain's CDR3 is CASGLGTGDQPQHF. In DNA, the CDR3 is TGTGCTAGTGGTTTGGGAACAGGGGACCAGCCCCAGCATTTT.

This clone was observed a single time. The J gene is TRBJ2-7, the V gene TRBV2, with D unresolved. Per the germline V gene, CDR1 is SNHLY and CDR2 is FYNNEI. CDR3 length: 14 residues. V was trimmed by 2 bases and J by 0 bases, leaving 8 bases between them. Here the CDR3 DNA reads TGTGCCAGCAGTGAACAGGCTCTCTCCTACGAGCAGTACTTC. It is translated as CASSEQALSYEQYF.

The chain carries TRBV12-3 or TRBV12-4 and TRBJ2-1, with TRBD1 matching 8 bases. V shed 8 bases, J shed 2 bases, and the junction held 2 bases outside the gene matches. CDR3 length: 13 residues. CDR3 sequence reads: CASQQGAYNEQFF. The DNA of the CDR3 is TGTGCCAGCCAACAGGGGGCCTACAATGAGCAGTTCTTC.

This chain joins TRBV3-1 (or the pseudogene TRBV3-2) and TRBJ1-6, with TRBD1 matching over 8 bases. The V gene's germline CDR1 is LGHDT and CDR2 YNNKEL (reference sequence). CDR3 length equals 14 residues. Trimming at V came to 9 bases and at J to 7 bases, leaving 8 bases not matched to a gene. The CDR3 protein is CASHRGGGNSPLHF. The DNA for the CDR3 is TGTGCCAGTCACAGGGGGGGTGGAAATTCACCCCTCCACTTT.

The J gene is TRBJ2-1, the V gene TRBV3-1 (or the pseudogene TRBV3-2); D is perhaps TRBD2 (5 bases). This CDR3 comprises 15 residues. Germline-derived CDR1 and CDR2 are LGHDT and YNNKEL (reference sequence). V was shortened by 0 bases and J by 4 bases, with 10 bases between the two germline ends. The CDR3 reads CASSQEDRTYNEQFF. Written as DNA, the CDR3 is TGTGCCAGCAGCCAAGAAGATAGGACTTACAATGAGCAGTTCTTC.

This chain uses TRBV10-2 with TRBJ2-3; no reliable D call. The ends were cut back, 8 bases at V and 0 bases at J, with 3 bases in the middle. The CDR3 has 11 residues. CDR1 is WSHSY, CDR2 SAAADI, per germline. The CDR3 loop is CASGSTDTQYF. As DNA, the CDR3 is TGCGCCAGCGGCAGCACAGATACGCAGTATTTT.

The chain uses TRBV4-3 and TRBJ1-6; no reliable D call. Trimming shortened V by 0 bases and J by 8 bases, and 8 bases separated the two germline ends. Germline V gives CDR1 LGHNA, CDR2 YSLEER. The CDR3 has 14 amino acids. The CDR3 loop is CASSQDAGYSPLHF. CDR3 coding DNA: TGCGCCAGCAGCCAAGACGCAGGCTATTCACCCCTCCACTTT.

Details on this clone: Within the sample, other DNA sequences also encode this same CDR3. The J gene is TRBJ1-1, the V gene TRBV3-1 (or the pseudogene TRBV3-2), with TRBD1 as a possible D gene (6 bases). Germline V gene sequence: CDR1 LGHDT, CDR2 YNNKEL (reference sequence). The CDR3 length is 13 residues. The V and J ends lost 4 bases and 5 bases respectively, with 11 bases between them. CDR3: CASSPGRGTEAFF. The CDR3 DNA reads TGTGCCAGCAGCCCCGGAAGGGGGACTGAAGCTTTCTTT.

This chain uses TRBV2 with TRBJ2-3, with 7 bases fitting TRBD1. The CDR3 extends over 14 amino acids. J lost 5 bases, V lost 3 bases, and 5 bases had no gene match. Per germline, CDR1 SNHLY and CDR2 FYNNEI. CDR3 in DNA: TGTGCCAGCAGTGACCCCACAGGGGTAGATACGCAGTATTTT. Amino acid sequence: CASSDPTGVDTQYF. The full variable domain, its missing parts supplied by reference TRBV2 and TRBJ2-3, is EPEVTQTPSHQVTQMGQEVILRCVPISNHLYFYWYRQILGQKVEFLVSFYNNEISEKSEIFDDQFSVERPDGSNFTLKIRSTKLEDSAMYFCASSDPTGVDTQYFGPGTRLTVL.